This T cell receptor (beta chain) comes out of a study of CD4+ T cells in melanoma. CDR1 is MNHNY, CDR2 SVGAGI, per germline (reference sequence). CDR3 size: 14 residues. With 2 bases clipped from V and 3 bases from J, the junction kept 3 bases outside the gene matches. This clone came up a few times. Other DNA sequences in the sample encode the same CDR3. The protocol was immunoSEQ multiplex PCR, while the TCRdb copy is restricted to in-frame clones and leaves out a portion. The repertoire has about 140,000 clones, 85% to 95% of them found once; the top ten carry 1.5%. The receptor was isolated from a human donor with melanoma. This chain links TRBV6-6 with TRBJ2-7, with 8 bases lining up with TRBD1. This chain's CDR3 is CASSYGRGLYEQYF. Here the CDR3 DNA reads TGTGCCAGCAGTTACGGCAGGGGGCTCTACGAGCAGTACTTC.